This TCR beta chain is from a study of cytomegalovirus exposure and HLA in healthy donors. Study background: As an earlier analysis found, some 170 million T cells yielded about 120 million unique TCR beta sequences.

Germline CDR1 and CDR2: SGHTA and FQGNSA. CDR3 length: 16 residues. V gave up 4 bases and J gave up 8 bases; unmatched junction bases: 9. Study-wide findings and caveats: Exclusion as indistinguishable affected some V segments, including TRBV6-2 and TRBV6-3. Across all donors, roughly uniform sequencing depth was an assumption of the presence/absence analyses. Association of 15,000 to 20,000 TCR beta sequences with HLA alleles was found at 0.05 false discovery rate in a later analysis.

As for this clone: Its antigen is not identified.

The PCR ran on 60 Vbeta and 13 Jbeta primers. Clones were sequenced by immunoSEQ multiplex PCR, and TCRdb holds only the in-frame ones, with some missing. Of about 98,000 clones in the sample, roughly 70% are singletons; the top ten hold around 2.3%. This TCR came from a man aged 45-65 years in good health and CMV-seronegative. The chain combines TRBV7-2 with TRBJ2-3; 13 bases are a match to TRBD2. Sequenced sample: PBMCs. Here the CDR3 DNA reads TGTGCCAGCAGCTCCCAAACTAGCGGGGGGGCGGGTACGCAGTATTTT. As protein: CASSSQTSGGAGTQYF.